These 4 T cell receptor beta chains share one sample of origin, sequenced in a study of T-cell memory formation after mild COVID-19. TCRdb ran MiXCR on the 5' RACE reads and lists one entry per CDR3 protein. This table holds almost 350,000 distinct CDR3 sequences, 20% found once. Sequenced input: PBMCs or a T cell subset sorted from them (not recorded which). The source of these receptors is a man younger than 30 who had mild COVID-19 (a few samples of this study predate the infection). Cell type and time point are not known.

The CDR3 bases are TGCGCCAGCAGCTTGGGTTGGGCGGAAGCTTTCTTT. Translated: CASSLGWAEAFF. J is TRBJ1-1 and V is TRBV5-1; D call uncertain. CDR1 and CDR2 from the germline V gene are SGHRS and YFSETQ. The CDR3 covers 12 residues. The V end was cut by 0 bases, the J end by 8 bases, with 8 bases between.

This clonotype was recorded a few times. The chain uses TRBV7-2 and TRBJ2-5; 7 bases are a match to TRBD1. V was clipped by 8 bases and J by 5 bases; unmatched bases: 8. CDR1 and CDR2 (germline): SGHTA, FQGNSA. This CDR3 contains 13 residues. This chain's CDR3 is CASGRQGVETQYF. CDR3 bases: TGTGCCAGCGGCCGACAGGGAGTGGAGACCCAGTACTTC.

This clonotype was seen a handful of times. The CDR3 loop reads CASSITGQFYGYTF. The CDR3 bases are TGTGCCAGCAGTATCACAGGACAGTTCTATGGCTACACCTTC. This chain links TRBV6-5 with TRBJ1-2; maybe TRBD1 (6 bases). The CDR3 is made up of 14 amino acids. V gave up 5 bases and J gave up 4 bases, with 14 bases separating them. From germline, CDR1 is MNHEY and CDR2 SVGAGI.

CDR3 loop: CASSWATGGPDTQYF. CDR3 DNA sequence: TGTGCCAGCAGTTGGGCAACAGGGGGCCCAGATACGCAGTATTTT. The chain has TRBV28 and TRBJ2-3; 9 positions agree with TRBD1. The V gene's germline CDR1 is MDHEN and CDR2 SYDVKM. CDR3 length: 15 amino acids. V lost 4 bases, J lost 4 bases, and 6 bases stayed unmatched.